This is a list of T cell receptor beta chains from one sample in a study of T cells in localized non-small cell lung cancer. The protocol was immunoSEQ multiplex PCR, while the TCRdb copy is restricted to in-frame clones and leaves out a portion. The sample includes under 150,000 clones, about 90% of them seen just once. Sequenced here: peripheral blood, sampled before any cancer treatment. These receptor sequences come from an older female donor with stage I lung adenocarcinoma. CDR3s include the opening cysteine and the closing phenylalanine or tryptophan. The D gene is left open where the match is weak. Clone size, where shown, is once, few, many, or a class for clones that have expanded.

TRBJ2-3 15 NA NA TRBV7-9 TGTGCCAGCAGCTTAGACCCCGGCGAGACAGATACGCAGTATTTT CASSLDPGETDTQYF
TRBJ2-2 13 NA NA TRBV5-1 TGCGCCAGCAGCCCCAGGGGTACCGGGGAGCTGTTTTTT CASSPRGTGELFF
TRBJ1-2 15 once TRBD1 TRBV28 TGTGCCAGCAGTATCAGACAGGGGAGGAACTATGGCTACACCTTC CASSIRQGRNYGYTF
TRBJ2-7 11 once NA TRBV28 TGTGCCAGCACCACTCTGGGGGAGCAGTACTTC CASTTLGEQYF
TRBJ2-5 13 NA TRBD2 TRBV7-2 TGTGCCAGCAGCTTGGTGGATTCAACTAGCGGGTACTTC CASSLVDSTSGYF
TRBJ2-1 15 NA TRBD2 TRBV28 TGTGCCAGCACAAAAGGACTAGCGGGAGACGATGAGCAGTTCTTC CASTKGLAGDDEQFF
TRBJ1-2 11 NA NA TRBV20-1 TGCAGTGCCAGGGACCGCTATGGCTACACCTTC CSARDRYGYTF
TRBJ2-5 12 NA NA TRBV19 TGTGCCAGTAGGGGCCTGGCAGAGACCCAGTACTTC CASRGLAETQYF
TRBJ1-2 13 NA NA TRBV7-3 TGTGCCAGCAGCTTAAATACTGGAGATGGCTACACCTTC CASSLNTGDGYTF
TRBJ2-7 11 NA NA TRBV18 TGTGCCAGCTCATCAGGGAACGAGCAGTACTTC CASSSGNEQYF
TRBJ1-1 13 NA TRBD1 TRBV29-1 TGCAGCGTGGGACAGGGCTTGAGCACTGAAGCTTTCTTT CSVGQGLSTEAFF
TRBJ2-1 15 NA TRBD1 TRBV9 TGTGCCAGCAGTGCCAGGACAGGGAATTACAATGAGCAGTTCTTC CASSARTGNYNEQFF
TRBJ2-7 14 many TRBD2 TRBV11-2 TGTGCCAGCAGCAAACTAGCGGGTACCTACGAGCAGTACTTC CASSKLAGTYEQYF
TRBJ2-5 11 NA NA TRBV5-1 TGCGCCAGCAGCTTGGTTGAGACCCAGTACTTC CASSLVETQYF
TRBJ1-2 17 NA NA TRBV21-1 TGTGCCAGCACCCCACTTGGGGGCCCCCGAACGTACTATGGCTACACCTTC CASTPLGGPRTYYGYTF
TRBJ2-5 15 NA NA TRBV19 TGTGCCAGTAGTATATCCGGCCCCGGCGGGGAGACCCAGTACTTC CASSISGPGGETQYF
TRBJ1-5 14 NA TRBD1 TRBV6-1 TGTGCCAGCACTGGACAGGGGGTAAATCAGCCCCAGCATTTT CASTGQGVNQPQHF
TRBJ2-2 16 NA NA TRBV9 TGTGCCAGCAGCGTAGACCAGTCGATGGGCACCGGGGAGCTGTTTTTT CASSVDQSMGTGELFF
TRBJ2-7 14 NA TRBD2 TRBV28 TGTGCCACATACGCAACTAGCGGGAGGTACGAGCAGTACTTC CATYATSGRYEQYF
TRBJ1-4 14 NA TRBD1 TRBV7-6 TGTGCCAGCAGCTTTGACAGGGGTGTAGAAAAACTGTTTTTT CASSFDRGVEKLFF
TRBJ2-5 16 NA NA TRBV7-8 TGTGCCAGCAGCTTAGATGTAGGGCAGGGACAAGAGACCCAGTACTTC CASSLDVGQGQETQYF
TRBJ2-5 20 NA TRBD2 TRBV19 TGTGCCAGTATCCCCCTTAGGACTAGCGGGAGTTGGAGGGGGGTCGGGACCCAGTACTTC CASIPLRTSGSWRGVGTQYF
TRBJ2-7 15 NA NA TRBV21-1 TGTGCCAGCAGCAGGGTGGGCAGGGTCTCCTACGAGCAGTACTTC CASSRVGRVSYEQYF
TRBJ2-7 14 NA NA TRBV5-1 TGCGCCAGCAGCTTGGGACGCCTCTGGGGCGAGCAGTACTTC CASSLGRLWGEQYF
TRBJ2-7 15 NA NA TRBV6-5 TGTGCCAGCAGTTACGTACAGGAGAGCTCCTACGAGCAGTACTTC CASSYVQESSYEQYF
TRBJ2-5 14 NA TRBD2 TRBV7-9 TGTGCCAGCAGCTGGACTAGCGCAAAAGAGACCCAGTACTTC CASSWTSAKETQYF
TRBJ1-1 15 NA NA TRBV5-1 TGCGCCAGCAGCTTGGATTCTGGCATGAACACTGAAGCTTTCTTT CASSLDSGMNTEAFF
TRBJ2-1 15 NA TRBD2 TRBV18 TGTGCCAGCTCACCCTTGGGAGGGCCTACCGGTGAGCAGTTCTTC CASSPLGGPTGEQFF
TRBJ1-2 14 NA TRBD1 TRBV6-1 TGTGCCAGCAGTCCAGTGGACAGGGATTATGGCTACACCTTC CASSPVDRDYGYTF
TRBJ2-4 13 NA NA TRBV19 TGTGCCAGTAGTCGGACAGCTCAAAACATTCAGTACTTC CASSRTAQNIQYF
TRBJ1-1 17 NA NA TRBV5-3 TGTGCCAGAAGCTTGAAAGTAGTAAACTATGAACACACTGAAGCTTTCTTT CARSLKVVNYEHTEAFF
TRBJ2-5 14 NA NA TRBV5-1 TGCGCCAGCAGCTTGGTAGGGCTGGGGGAGACCCAGTACTTC CASSLVGLGETQYF
TRBJ2-7 14 NA NA TRBV6-1 TGTGCCAGCAGTGTAGACAGGCCAACCTACGAGCAGTACTTC CASSVDRPTYEQYF
TRBJ2-3 16 NA TRBD2 TRBV19 TGTGCCAGTAGTACCCTCAAAGCGGGAGGAACAGATACGCAGTATTTT CASSTLKAGGTDTQYF
TRBJ1-2 11 NA NA TRBV30 TGTGCCTGGAGGGGAGGGGGAGGCTACACCTTC CAWRGGGGYTF
TRBJ2-7 13 NA NA TRBV5-1 TGCGCCAGCAGAATGGGGGTCGATGGTGAGCAGTACTTC CASRMGVDGEQYF
TRBJ2-7 15 NA NA TRBV5-4 TGTGCCAGCAGCTTGGAGGCGGGGAGCTCCTACGAGCAGTACTTC CASSLEAGSSYEQYF
TRBJ2-7 14 NA NA TRBV11-1 TGTGCCAGCAGCTTGAGCCGGATTTCCTACGAGCAGTACTTC CASSLSRISYEQYF
TRBJ2-1 15 NA TRBD2 TRBV19 TGTGCCAGTAGTATTCCGGCGGGGGTGTACAATGAGCAGTTCTTC CASSIPAGVYNEQFF
TRBJ2-1 15 NA TRBD2 TRBV4-1 TGCGCCAGCAGCCGCTTAGCGGGAGGTAGCAATGAGCAGTTCTTC CASSRLAGGSNEQFF
TRBJ2-3 16 NA TRBD2 TRBV18 TGTGCCAGCTCACCGTTTGCGGGAGGCGCCACAGATACGCAGTATTTT CASSPFAGGATDTQYF
TRBJ2-3 14 NA TRBD2 TRBV10-3 TGTGCCATCGGGGCGGGAGGGAGCACAGATACGCAGTATTTT CAIGAGGSTDTQYF